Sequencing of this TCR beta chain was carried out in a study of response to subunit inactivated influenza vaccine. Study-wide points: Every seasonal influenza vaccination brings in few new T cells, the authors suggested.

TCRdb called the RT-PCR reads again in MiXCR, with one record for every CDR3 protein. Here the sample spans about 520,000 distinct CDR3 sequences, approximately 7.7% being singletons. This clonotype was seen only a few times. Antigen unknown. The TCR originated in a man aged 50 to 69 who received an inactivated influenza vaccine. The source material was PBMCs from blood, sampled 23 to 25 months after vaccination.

CDR3: CASSYPPKDTQYF. The CDR3 DNA reads TGTGCCAGCAGCTACCCACCCAAAGATACGCAGTATTTT. The V gene is TRBV7-9, the J gene TRBJ2-3, with D unclear. CDR3 length: 13 amino acids. The germline V and J ends were trimmed by 4 bases and 5 bases, with 10 bases remaining between them. The germline V gene encodes CDR1 SEHNR and CDR2 FQNEAQ (reference sequence).